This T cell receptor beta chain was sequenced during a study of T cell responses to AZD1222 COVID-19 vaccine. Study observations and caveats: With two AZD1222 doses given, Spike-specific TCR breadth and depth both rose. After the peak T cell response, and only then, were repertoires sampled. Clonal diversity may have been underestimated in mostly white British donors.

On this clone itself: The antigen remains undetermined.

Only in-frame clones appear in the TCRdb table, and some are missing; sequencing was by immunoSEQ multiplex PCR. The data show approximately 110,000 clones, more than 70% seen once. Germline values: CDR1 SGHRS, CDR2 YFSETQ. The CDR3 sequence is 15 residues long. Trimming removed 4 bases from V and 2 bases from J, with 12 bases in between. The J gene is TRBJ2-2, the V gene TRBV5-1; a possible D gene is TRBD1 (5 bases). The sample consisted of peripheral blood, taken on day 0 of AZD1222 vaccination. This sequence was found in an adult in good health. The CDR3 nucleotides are TGCGCCAGCAGCCCCCTAGGACACAACACCGGGGAGCTGTTTTTT. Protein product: CASSPLGHNTGELFF.